The 27 T cell receptor beta chains in this list originate from one sample, sequenced in a study of T cell responses to AZD1222 COVID-19 vaccine. Here immunoSEQ multiplex PCR was the method, and the copy in TCRdb shows in-frame clones only, minus some. This table has fewer than 120,000 clones, 70% to 90% appearing once. The sequences come from peripheral blood, collected on day 0 of AZD1222 vaccination. The source is an adult in good health.

This sequence joins TRBV7-9 and TRBJ2-7; no reliable D call. Germline V CDR1 and CDR2: SEHNR, FQNEAQ (reference sequence). Trimming cost V 2 bases and J 3 bases, with 2 bases left between them. The CDR3 runs to 11 residues. CDR3 in DNA: TGTGCCAGCAGCTTATACTACGAGCAGTACTTC. This translates into CASSLYYEQYF. Full variable domain (outside the CDR3, taken from reference TRBV7-9 and TRBJ2-7): DTGVSQNPRHKITKRGQNVTFRCDPISEHNRLYWYRQTLGQGPEFLTYFQNEAQLEKSRLLSDRFSAERPKGSFSTLEIQRTEQGDSAMYLCASSLYYEQYFGPGTRLTVT.

This chain joins TRBV14 and TRBJ1-1; no definite D call. V was pared by 4 bases and J by 6 bases, with 18 bases between. The CDR3 totals 15 residues. Per germline, CDR1 SGHDN and CDR2 FVKESK. CDR3 region: CASSRPGSRRPEAFF. Here the CDR3 DNA reads TGTGCCAGCAGCCGCCCCGGGTCCCGGAGGCCTGAAGCTTTCTTT.

This chain joins TRBV4-2 and TRBJ1-2; 7 positions match TRBD1. The V and J ends lost 1 base and 0 bases, in that order; junction bases with no gene match: 8. Germline assignment: CDR1 LGHNA and CDR2 YNFKEQ. There are 17 residues in the CDR3. CDR3 loop: CASSQAIRTGSNYGYTF. Written as DNA, the CDR3 is TGTGCCAGCAGCCAAGCGATTAGGACAGGATCTAACTATGGCTACACCTTC.

The chain combines TRBV14 with TRBJ2-3; 8 bases fit TRBD2. V lost 6 bases, J lost 4 bases, and 12 bases stayed unmatched. There are 16 residues in the CDR3. Germline loops: CDR1 SGHDN, CDR2 FVKESK. CDR3 nucleotide sequence: TGTGCCAGCAGTCCCTTAGCGGGGTCCATAGCAGATACGCAGTATTTT. Translated: CASSPLAGSIADTQYF.

V and J are TRBV10-3 and TRBJ1-1; D remains unclear. The V and J ends lost 4 bases and 1 base respectively, with 10 bases between them. The germline CDR1 and CDR2 sequences are ENHRY and SYGVKD. The CDR3 spans 14 residues. This CDR3 is CAISGGEQNTEAFF. The CDR3, as DNA: TGTGCCATCAGTGGCGGGGAACAGAACACTGAAGCTTTCTTT.

The chain has TRBV4-1 and TRBJ2-5; TRBD2 aligns across 8 bases. Looked up from germline, CDR1 is MGHRA and CDR2 is YSYEKL. Germline trimming cut 4 bases from V and 2 bases from J; bases unmatched to any gene: 15. The CDR3 is 18 residues long. This chain's CDR3 is CASSPRAVSGRDQETQYF. CDR3 coding DNA: TGCGCCAGCAGCCCAAGGGCCGTAAGCGGGAGAGATCAAGAGACCCAGTACTTC.

CDR3 region: CASSQGTSGTGDQETQYF. The CDR3 DNA is TGTGCCAGCAGCCAAGGAACCTCCGGGACAGGAGATCAAGAGACCCAGTACTTC. The gene calls are TRBV3-1 (or the pseudogene TRBV3-2) and TRBJ2-5; TRBD1 agrees at 8 bases. Germline V gene data show CDR1 as LGHDT and CDR2 as YNNKEL (reference sequence). Unmatched junction bases numbered 12, after V lost 1 base and J lost 2 bases. This CDR3 is built from 18 residues.

A few counts support this clone. The rearrangement joins TRBV20-1 to TRBJ1-2; D not certain. Deletions cut 4 bases from V and 2 bases from J, with 5 bases between. Germline V CDR1 and CDR2: DFQATT, SNEGSKA (reference sequence). The CDR3 totals 11 residues. Here the CDR3 reads CSANPNYGYTF. DNA for the CDR3: TGCAGTGCTAACCCCAACTATGGCTACACCTTC.

This chain uses TRBV28 with TRBJ1-5; a possible D gene is TRBD1 (6 bases). V gave up 4 bases and J gave up 5 bases, with 12 bases separating them. The CDR3 totals 14 residues. CDR1 is MDHEN and CDR2 is SYDVKM in the germline V gene. The CDR3 DNA follows: TGTGCCAGCAGTTCTCGGACAGACGATCAGCCCCAGCATTTT. Its protein is CASSSRTDDQPQHF.

This rearrangement joins TRBV19 to TRBJ1-2, with a possible D match to TRBD1 (5 bases). The CDR3 is made up of 14 amino acids. Deletions cut 5 bases from V and 0 bases from J, with 10 bases between. Germline values: CDR1 LNHDA, CDR2 SQIVND (reference sequence). The CDR3 loop reads CASSPGPTNYGYTF. The CDR3 DNA reads as TGTGCCAGTAGTCCGGGACCGACTAACTATGGCTACACCTTC. The whole variable domain, remainder taken from reference TRBV19 and TRBJ1-2, is DGGITQSPKYLFRKEGQNVTLSCEQNLNHDAMYWYRQDPGQGLRLIYYSQIVNDFQKGDIAEGYSVSREKKESFPLTVTSAQKNPTAFYLCASSPGPTNYGYTFGSGTRLTVV.

This clone was detected a few times. The chain is built from TRBV18 and TRBJ2-3; no firm D call. CDR3 size: 14 residues. Looked up from germline, CDR1 is KGHSH and CDR2 is LQKENI. Trimming cost V 0 bases and J 4 bases, with 8 bases left between them. DNA for the CDR3: TGTGCCAGCTCACCACCGGTTGGCGCAGATACGCAGTATTTT. Translating gives CASSPPVGADTQYF.

The chain recombines TRBV28 with TRBJ1-4; D is possibly TRBD1 (6 bases). V was trimmed by 2 bases and J by 4 bases, leaving 14 bases between them. In germline, CDR1 is MDHEN, CDR2 SYDVKM. This CDR3 region has 16 residues. The CDR3 protein is CASSLGGGSGNEKLFF. The CDR3, as DNA: TGTGCCAGCAGTTTAGGCGGGGGCTCTGGTAATGAAAAACTGTTTTTT.

The chain is built from TRBV28 and TRBJ1-5; 7 nucleotides line up with TRBD1. The V gene's germline CDR1 is MDHEN and CDR2 SYDVKM. The CDR3 covers 13 residues. J gave up 5 bases and V 6 bases, and 4 bases lay outside the gene matches. The CDR3 DNA is TGTGCCAGCAGGACAGGGTTTTATCAGCCCCAGCATTTT. This codes for CASRTGFYQPQHF.

The chain links TRBV19 to TRBJ1-5, with no clear D. With 3 bases removed from V and 6 bases from J, the gap between germline ends came to 9 bases. Germline V gene lookup returns CDR1 LNHDA and CDR2 SQIVND (reference sequence). The CDR3 totals 13 residues. CDR3 region: CASSISSVQPQHF. CDR3 nucleotide sequence: TGTGCCAGTAGTATCAGTTCGGTTCAGCCCCAGCATTTT.

The gene calls are TRBV9 and TRBJ2-5, with 9 bases fitting TRBD1. Germline CDR1 is SGDLS and CDR2 is YYNGEE. CDR3 size: 16 residues. After removal of 2 bases from V and 4 bases from J, the junction contained 9 bases not matched to a gene. CDR3 DNA: TGTGCCAGCAGCGTCGGTCCGGGACAGGGAGTAGAGACCCAGTACTTC. It translates to CASSVGPGQGVETQYF.

The chain links TRBV27 to TRBJ2-7, with 16 bases that match TRBD2. The germline CDR1 and CDR2 sequences are MNHEY and SMNVEV (reference sequence). V trimming: 6 bases; J trimming: 7 bases; junction bases outside the gene matches: 3. The CDR3 is made up of 14 amino acids. The CDR3 is CASRGTSGGVEQYF. The CDR3, as DNA: TGTGCCAGCAGAGGGACTAGCGGGGGGGTAGAGCAGTACTTC.

The V call is TRBV28, the J call TRBJ1-2, with 9 bases aligning to TRBD1. The CDR3 is 12 residues long. Germline CDR1 is MDHEN and CDR2 is SYDVKM. Unmatched junction bases numbered 4, after V lost 2 bases and J lost 12 bases. The CDR3 region is CASSLRDRANTF. CDR3 DNA sequence: TGTGCCAGCAGTTTAAGGGACAGGGCGAACACCTTC.

The chain joins TRBV28 to TRBJ1-2, with unresolved D. Germline V gene data show CDR1 as MDHEN and CDR2 as SYDVKM. This CDR3 comprises 11 residues. Trimming removed 11 bases at V and 2 bases at J, with 9 bases between. The CDR3 DNA is TGTGCCGGCGGACGGAACTATGGCTACACCTTC. Translation gives CAGGRNYGYTF.

The chain links TRBV25-1 to TRBJ2-2; possible D gene TRBD1, 6 bases. CDR3 length equals 15 residues. Germline V gene sequence: CDR1 MGHDK, CDR2 SYGVNS. Deletions cut 4 bases from V and 0 bases from J, with 9 bases between. The chain's CDR3 is CASSVTGANTGELFF. DNA of the CDR3: TGTGCCAGCAGTGTGACAGGTGCGAACACCGGGGAGCTGTTTTTT.

V and J are TRBV28 and TRBJ1-2, with TRBD1 identical over 9 bases. V lost 6 bases, J lost 5 bases, and 7 bases stayed unmatched. This CDR3 contains 14 residues. Germline V gene data show CDR1 as MDHEN and CDR2 as SYDVKM. In nucleotides, the CDR3 is TGTGCCAGCAGCCTTCCGGACAGGGGTTATGGCTACACCTTC. This translates into CASSLPDRGYGYTF.

CDR3 sequence (DNA): TGTGCCAGTAGTGCACAGGGAGCCTATGGCTACACCTTC. This translates into CASSAQGAYGYTF. The V call is TRBV19, the J call TRBJ1-2; the D gene is possibly TRBD1 (6 bases). Looked up from germline, CDR1 is LNHDA and CDR2 is SQIVND (reference sequence). The V and J ends lost 5 bases and 4 bases respectively, with 11 bases between them. The length of the CDR3 is 13 residues.

This chain connects TRBV5-4 to TRBJ1-1; D is unresolved. The V and J ends lost 0 bases and 6 bases respectively, with 15 bases between them. The CDR3 is 15 residues long. Germline V gives CDR1 SGHNT, CDR2 YYREEE (reference sequence). The CDR3 sequence is CASSLVAGALAEAFF. The CDR3, as DNA: TGTGCCAGCAGCTTGGTGGCGGGAGCTCTCGCTGAAGCTTTCTTT. The whole variable domain, remainder taken from reference TRBV5-4 and TRBJ1-1, is ETGVTQSPTHLIKTRGQQVTLRCSSQSGHNTVSWYQQALGQGPQFIFQYYREEENGRGNFPPRFSGLQFPNYSSELNVNALELDDSALYLCASSLVAGALAEAFFGQGTRLTVV.

The genes are TRBV18 and TRBJ1-2, with unresolved D. The CDR3 has 13 amino acids. The V gene lost 5 bases and the J gene lost 1 base, with 8 bases spanning the gap. Looked up from germline, CDR1 is KGHSH and CDR2 is LQKENI. CDR3 sequence reads: CASSAGSNYGYTF. In DNA, the CDR3 is TGTGCCAGCTCAGCCGGGAGTAACTATGGCTACACCTTC.

V and J are TRBV3-1 (or the pseudogene TRBV3-2) and TRBJ1-5, with D unclear. This CDR3 comprises 13 residues. Trimming stripped 4 bases from V and 4 bases from J, with 8 bases between. Germline V gene sequence: CDR1 LGHDT, CDR2 YNNKEL (reference sequence). In DNA form, the CDR3 reads TGTGCCAGCAGCCCTGACCTTAATCAGCCCCAGCATTTT. Its protein product is CASSPDLNQPQHF.

CDR3 sequence reads: CASNRGQETQYF. In nucleotides, the CDR3 is TGTGCCAGCAACAGGGGACAAGAGACCCAGTACTTC. The V and J genes are TRBV2 and TRBJ2-5, with 7 bases matching TRBD1. The germline V gene encodes CDR1 SNHLY and CDR2 FYNNEI. The CDR3 loop spans 12 amino acids. V was clipped by 7 bases and J by 2 bases; unmatched bases: 1.

This chain uses TRBV10-3 with TRBJ2-7, with D hard to call. The CDR3 is made up of 13 amino acids. Germline V gene lookup returns CDR1 ENHRY and CDR2 SYGVKD. The V end lost 2 bases, the J end lost 1 base, and 6 bases lay between the germline ends. The CDR3 region has the DNA TGTGCCATCAGTGAGGGTGGTTCCTACGAGCAGTACTTC. Its protein is CAISEGGSYEQYF.

This clone has only a few counts. The V and J genes are TRBV7-2 and TRBJ1-1, with D possibly TRBD1 on 5 matching bases. Trimming shortened V by 3 bases and J by 5 bases, and 19 bases separated the two germline ends. CDR3 length: 16 amino acids. Germline-derived CDR1 and CDR2 are SGHTA and FQGNSA. CDR3 sequence: CASSLGTGGLITEAFF. Here the CDR3 DNA reads TGTGCCAGCAGCTTGGGAACAGGCGGTTTGATAACTGAAGCTTTCTTT.